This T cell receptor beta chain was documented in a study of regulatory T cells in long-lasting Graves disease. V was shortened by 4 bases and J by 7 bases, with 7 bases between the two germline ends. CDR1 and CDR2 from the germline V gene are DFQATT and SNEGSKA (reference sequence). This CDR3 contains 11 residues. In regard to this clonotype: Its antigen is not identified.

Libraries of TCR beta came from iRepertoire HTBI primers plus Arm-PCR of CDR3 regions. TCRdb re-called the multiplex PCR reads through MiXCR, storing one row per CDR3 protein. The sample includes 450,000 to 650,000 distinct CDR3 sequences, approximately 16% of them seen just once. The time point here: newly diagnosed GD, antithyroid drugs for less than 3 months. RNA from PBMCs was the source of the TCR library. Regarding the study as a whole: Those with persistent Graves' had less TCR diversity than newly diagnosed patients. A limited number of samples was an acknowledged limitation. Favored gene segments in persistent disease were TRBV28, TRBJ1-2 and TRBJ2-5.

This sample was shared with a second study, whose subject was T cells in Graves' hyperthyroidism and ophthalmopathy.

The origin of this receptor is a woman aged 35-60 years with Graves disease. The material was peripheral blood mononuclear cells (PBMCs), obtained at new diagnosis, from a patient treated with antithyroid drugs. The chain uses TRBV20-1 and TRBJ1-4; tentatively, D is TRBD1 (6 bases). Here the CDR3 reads CSAMDSEKLFF. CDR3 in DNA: TGCAGTGCTATGGACAGTGAAAAACTGTTTTTT.